The clone carrying this T cell receptor beta chain occurred a few times. TCRdb keeps only in-frame clones here, not all; method: immunoSEQ multiplex PCR. Seen here are around 220,000 clones, 82% observed once, and the top ten hold approximately 5%. V lost 0 bases and J lost 4; bases outside the gene matches: 11. Germline-derived CDR1 and CDR2 are ENHRY and SYGVKD. This CDR3 region has 17 residues. This record belongs to a study of blood T cell repertoires in COVID-19. This TCR was recovered from a woman aged 80 or older with active or convalescent COVID-19. The chain recombines TRBV10-3 with TRBJ2-7; 8 bases line up with TRBD1. The material sequenced was peripheral blood. CDR3 in DNA: TGTGCCATCAGTGAGTCAGCGAGAGCAGGGGGCAGGTACGAGCAGTACTTC. Amino acid sequence: CAISESARAGGRYEQYF.